This TCR beta chain was profiled in a study of blood T cell repertoires in COVID-19. Study-wide context: Specimens from acute and convalescent COVID-19 originated in the United States, Italy and Spain. The analysed material was cDNA or gDNA that came from T cells, B-cell-depleted T cells, or PBMCs.

In the original processing: Reference gene primer amplification gave nucleated cell count estimates. Clones were read by immunoSEQ multiplex PCR, and TCRdb kept only the in-frame ones, dropping some. The V and J calls and clone size are taken from that table; D and trimming were inferred from the DNA. The sample yields some 190,000 clones, approximately 81% seen once. Per germline, CDR1 SGHVS and CDR2 FNYEAQ. This CDR3 spans 17 amino acids. The V and J ends lost 5 bases and 4 bases respectively, with 22 bases between them. The gene calls are TRBV7-6 and TRBJ2-3; maybe TRBD2 (6 bases). Sequences were obtained from peripheral blood. The sequence came from a woman aged 80 or older with acute or convalescent COVID-19. CDR3 residues: CASSQEIAWSGPDTQYF. The CDR3 DNA follows: TGTGCCAGCAGCCAAGAAATAGCGTGGAGCGGGCCAGATACGCAGTATTTT.